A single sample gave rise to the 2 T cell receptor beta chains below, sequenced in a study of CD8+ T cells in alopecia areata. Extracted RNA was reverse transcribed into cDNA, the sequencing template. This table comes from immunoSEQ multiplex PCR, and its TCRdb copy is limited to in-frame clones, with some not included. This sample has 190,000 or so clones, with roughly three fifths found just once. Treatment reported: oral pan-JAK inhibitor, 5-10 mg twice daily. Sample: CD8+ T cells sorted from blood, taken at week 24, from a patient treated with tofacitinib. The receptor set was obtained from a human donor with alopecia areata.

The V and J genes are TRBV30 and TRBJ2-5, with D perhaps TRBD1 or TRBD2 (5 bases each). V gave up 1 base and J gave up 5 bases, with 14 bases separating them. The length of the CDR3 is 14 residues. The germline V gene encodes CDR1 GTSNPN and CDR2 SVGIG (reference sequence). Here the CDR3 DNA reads TGTGCCTGGAGTGCCGGGGCCCGGCAGGAGACCCAGTACTTC. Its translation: CAWSAGARQETQYF.

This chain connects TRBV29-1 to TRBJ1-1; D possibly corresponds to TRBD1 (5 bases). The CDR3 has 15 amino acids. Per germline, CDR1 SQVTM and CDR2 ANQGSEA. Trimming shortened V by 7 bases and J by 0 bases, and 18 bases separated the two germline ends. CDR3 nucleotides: TGCAGCGACGTCGAGTCGGGGCCACTGAACACTGAAGCTTTCTTT. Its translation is CSDVESGPLNTEAFF.